The 8 T cell receptor beta chains below all came from one sample that was sequenced in a study of tissue T cells after allogeneic stem cell transplantation. The assay was immunoSEQ multiplex PCR, and TCRdb's table has in-frame clones only and misses some. The repertoire holds about 22,000 clones, with approximately 72% as singletons. Specimen: spleen. The receptors shown here come from a female BALB/c mouse in good health. The strain is characterized by the MHC haplotype H2-d.

This clone was counted once. The gene names given are mouse names. The CDR3 is cut off 1 residue early in the read; its end comes from the germline J gene. Other DNA sequences in this sample translate to the same CDR3. The genes are TRBV5 and TRBJ1-4; D unclear. The germline V gene encodes CDR1 LGHNA and CDR2 YNLKQL (reference sequence). The CDR3 consists of 15 residues. V was shortened by 0 bases and J by 2 bases, with 7 bases between the two germline ends. CDR3 in amino acids: CASSQEGFSNERLFF. The sequenced part of the CDR3 DNA is TGTGCCAGCAGCCAAGAGGGGTTCTCCAACGAAAGATTATTT.

This clone was seen a handful of times. Each gene name is a mouse one. The CDR3 bases that were read are TGTGCCTGGAGTCTACGTGGGGGACTTTATGAACAGTAC. Translating it yields CAWSLRGGLYEQY. The complete CDR3 protein is CAWSLRGGLYEQYF. The chain carries TRBV31 and TRBJ2-7; D perhaps matches TRBD2 (6 bases). Coverage ceases 1 residue before the CDR3 finishes, and the germline J gene fills in the end. The V gene's germline CDR1 is GKSSPN and CDR2 SITVG. The V end was cut by 0 bases, the J end by 4 bases, with 13 bases between. The CDR3 spans 14 residues.

About this clone: Germline and genes: mouse. The CDR3 is CASSAGTNSYNSPLYF. The CDR3 bases that were read are TGTGCCAGCAGTGCCGGGACAAATTCCTATAATTCGCCCCTCTAC. The V and J genes are TRBV13-1 and TRBJ1-6, with a weak D call TRBD1 (6 bases). The CDR3 end is not reached by the read, which stops 1 residue before it; the germline J gene fills it in. TRBJ1-6 falls under the ORF class, with uncertain function. The germline CDR1 and CDR2 sequences are NSHNY and SYGAGN. The CDR3 loop spans 16 amino acids. The V end lost 3 bases, the J end lost 0 bases, and 10 bases lay between the germline ends.

About this clone: Genes and germline are mouse. The CDR3 end falls 1 residue outside the read, so it is completed with the germline J gene. The V call is TRBV2, the J call TRBJ2-2; D is unclear. This CDR3 spans 13 amino acids. CDR1 and CDR2 from the germline V gene are LGHNA and YSYQKL. V was clipped by 0 bases and J by 4 bases, with 3 bases between them. CDR3 DNA (partial): TGTGCCAGCAGCCAAGATACCACCGGGCAGCTCTAC. Its translation: CASSQDTTGQLY. The full CDR3 protein is CASSQDTTGQLYF.

To note about this clone: Gene names are mouse gene names. The read gets to within 1 residue of the CDR3 end, and the germline J gene fills in the rest. The chain links TRBV1 to TRBJ2-7; 11 nucleotides match TRBD2. V lost 3 bases and J lost 2; bases outside the gene matches: 3. Germline V CDR1 and CDR2: NSQYPW, LRSPGD (reference sequence). The CDR3 loop spans 15 amino acids. The CDR3 is CTCSAETGGAYEQYF. The CDR3 bases that were read are TGCACCTGCAGTGCGGAGACTGGGGGGGCCTATGAACAGTAC.

Points on this clone: The listed genes are named as in mouse. The read gets to within 1 residue of the CDR3 end, and the germline J gene fills in the rest. The chain employs TRBV2 and TRBJ1-2; no firm D call. V lost 6 bases and J 0 bases, leaving 8 bases between the germline ends. The germline V gene encodes CDR1 LGHNA and CDR2 YSYQKL. CDR3 size: 13 residues. CDR3 region: CASRPISNSDYTF. The CDR3 DNA, read in part, is TGTGCCAGCAGGCCCATCTCAAACTCCGACTACACC.

Details on this clone: Gene labels here are mouse ones. The DNA read from the CDR3 is TGTGCCAGCAGTTTGGACAGCTATAATTCGCCCCTCTAC. The encoded protein is CASSLDSYNSPLY. The whole CDR3 sequence is CASSLDSYNSPLYF. The J gene is TRBJ1-6, the V gene TRBV19; tentatively, D is TRBD1 (6 bases). The missing CDR3 end, 1 residue past where the read stops, is filled in from the germline J gene. TRBJ1-6 is an ORF; its function is uncertain. Trimming stripped 4 bases from V and 3 bases from J, with 8 bases between. CDR3 length: 14 residues. Germline assignment: CDR1 FNHDT and CDR2 SITEND (reference sequence).

In the case of this clone: Germline and genes here are mouse. The read stops 1 residue short of the end of the CDR3; the missing end is completed from the germline J gene. The chain combines TRBV4 with TRBJ2-1, with D possibly being TRBD1 (5 bases). V lost 4 bases and J 1 base, leaving 11 bases between the germline ends. The CDR3 totals 15 residues. Germline assignment: CDR1 LGHDT and CDR2 YNNKQL (reference sequence). This CDR3 reads CASSFRGGNYAEQFF. CDR3 DNA (partial): TGTGCCAGCAGCTTTAGGGGAGGAAACTATGCTGAGCAGTTC.